The entry below describes one TCR beta chain. CD4+ T cells from unexposed donors were obtained before the COVID-19 pandemic (2011-2018). The germline V gene has CDR1 MDHEN and CDR2 SYDVKM. Germline trimming cut 4 bases from V and 3 bases from J; bases unmatched to any gene: 2. CDR3 length: 13 amino acids. The data were taken from a study of CD4 T cells in relation to SARS-CoV-2 and coronaviruses. Produced via immunoSEQ multiplex PCR; TCRdb's table is partial and in-frame only. In the table there are 60,000 or so clones, 94% of which are singletons. The chain couples TRBV28 to TRBJ2-5; TRBD2 matches 7 bases. The sequencing input was naive CD4+ T cells from PBMCs. Sample subset: naive CD4+ T cells isolated by negative enrichment. This clonotype was obtained from a human donor in good health. CDR3 nucleotides: TGTGCCAGCAGTTCCGGACTAGAAGAGACCCAGTACTTC. This sequence encodes CASSSGLEETQYF. Supplemented by reference TRBV28 and TRBJ2-5, the full variable domain reads DVKVTQSSRYLVKRTGEKVFLECVQDMDHENMFWYRQDPGLGLRLIYFSYDVKMKEKGDIPEGYSVSREKKERFSLILESASTNQTSMYLCASSSGLEETQYFGPGTRLLVL.